These 3 T cell receptor beta chains originate from one sample sequenced in a study of CD8+ T cells in alopecia areata. Documented treatment: oral pan-JAK inhibitor, 5-10 mg twice daily. Isolated RNA was reverse transcribed into cDNA used as the sequencing template. The method was immunoSEQ multiplex PCR; TCRdb's version includes in-frame clones alone and lacks a portion of them. The table includes around 110,000 clones, roughly 55% detected once. The sample consisted of CD8+ T cells sorted from blood, taken at week 24, from a patient treated with tofacitinib. The receptors shown here come from a human donor with alopecia areata.

J is TRBJ2-1 and V is TRBV6-1, with a possible D match to TRBD2 (7 bases). CDR1 is MNHNS, CDR2 SASEGT, per germline. This CDR3 has 15 residues. V was trimmed by 2 bases and J by 10 bases, leaving 18 bases between them. This chain's CDR3 is CASSELGGGGLEQFF. DNA for the CDR3: TGTGCCAGCAGTGAATTGGGGGGGGGCGGTTTGGAGCAGTTCTTC.

The J gene is TRBJ2-7, the V gene TRBV7-9, with 9 bases lining up with TRBD1. V gave up 4 bases and J gave up 6 bases; unmatched junction bases: 7. Germline V CDR1 and CDR2: SEHNR, FQNEAQ (reference sequence). The CDR3 totals 14 residues. CDR3 DNA sequence: TGTGCCAGCAGCTCCCCGGGACAGGGAATCGAGCAGTACTTC. This translates into CASSSPGQGIEQYF.

This clone was counted only a few times. The V gene is TRBV29-1, the J gene TRBJ1-2; 7 bases line up with TRBD1. After removal of 7 bases from V and 4 bases from J, the junction contained 9 bases not matched to a gene. Germline V gives CDR1 SQVTM, CDR2 ANQGSEA. This CDR3 region has 13 residues. The CDR3 loop reads CSALTGSSYGYTF. The CDR3 DNA is TGCAGCGCCTTGACAGGGTCGAGCTATGGCTACACCTTC.